A single sample is the source of the 25 T cell receptor beta chains below, sequenced in a study of blood T cell repertoires in COVID-19. The data were produced by immunoSEQ multiplex PCR, yet TCRdb's version contains in-frame clones alone and is incomplete. This sample has 55,000 to 65,000 clones, with around 91% found just once. The specimen sequenced was peripheral blood. These receptors came from a human donor in a cohort sampled during active COVID-19.

The V call is TRBV29-1, the J call TRBJ2-7; 9 nucleotides align to TRBD1. With V trimmed by 7 bases and J by 3 bases, 4 bases remained unmatched. CDR1 is SQVTM, CDR2 ANQGSEA, per germline. This CDR3 contains 12 residues. Here the CDR3 reads CSGGTGLYEQYF. CDR3 sequence (DNA): TGCAGCGGGGGGACAGGGCTCTACGAGCAGTACTTC.

The V and J genes are TRBV10-1 and TRBJ2-3; 7 bases line up with TRBD2. The CDR3 length is 15 residues. The V gene's germline CDR1 is WNHNN and CDR2 SYGVQD (reference sequence). The V segment lost 6 bases and the J segment 0 bases; nucleotides outside the gene matches: 6. CDR3 amino acids: CASSRASGSTDTQYF. The CDR3 region has the DNA TGCGCCAGCAGCAGGGCTAGCGGAAGCACAGATACGCAGTATTTT.

The rearrangement joins TRBV6-5 to TRBJ2-3; 12 bases agree with TRBD2. CDR1 and CDR2 from the germline V gene are MNHEY and SVGAGI. This CDR3 region has 15 residues. Unmatched junction bases numbered 4, after V lost 5 bases and J lost 4 bases. CDR3 DNA: TGTGCCAGCAGTCCGACTAGCGGGGGCGCAGATACGCAGTATTTT. This sequence encodes CASSPTSGGADTQYF.

This clone is judged medium-sized. The V call is TRBV11-2, the J call TRBJ2-5; a possible D gene is TRBD2 (5 bases). The germline CDR1 and CDR2 sequences are SGHAT and FQNNGV. V lost 2 bases and J 3 bases, leaving 7 bases between the germline ends. The CDR3 totals 13 residues. The CDR3 nucleotides read TGTGCCAGCAGCTTACGGGGTGAAGAGACCCAGTACTTC. Its translation is CASSLRGEETQYF.

This clone showed up just a few times. The chain uses TRBV5-1 and TRBJ1-1; TRBD1 aligns across 8 bases. There are 17 residues in the CDR3. The germline V gene has CDR1 SGHRS and CDR2 YFSETQ. J gave up 3 bases and V 1 base, and 11 bases lay outside the gene matches. DNA for the CDR3: TGCGCCAGCAGCTTGCGGACAGGGCCGGAGAGGTACACTGAAGCTTTCTTT. This encodes CASSLRTGPERYTEAFF.

In this sample, this clone turned up once. CDR3 sequence: CAWSLLSGFYNEQFF. CDR3 in DNA: TGTGCCTGGAGTCTTCTTAGCGGGTTCTACAATGAGCAGTTCTTC. The rearrangement uses TRBV30 and TRBJ2-1; 7 nucleotides line up with TRBD2. Trimming at V came to 2 bases and at J to 3 bases, leaving 7 bases not matched to a gene. Germline CDR1 reads GTSNPN; CDR2 reads SVGIG (reference sequence). The length of the CDR3 is 15 residues.

V usage is TRBV27 and J usage is TRBJ2-1; TRBD1 matches at 8 bases. The CDR3 covers 18 residues. Per germline, CDR1 MNHEY and CDR2 SMNVEV (reference sequence). V was clipped by 0 bases and J by 3 bases; unmatched bases: 10. This chain's CDR3 is CASSLSPPGQGGYNEQFF. CDR3 in DNA: TGTGCCAGCAGTTTATCGCCCCCTGGACAGGGAGGCTACAATGAGCAGTTCTTC.

The chain recombines TRBV7-9 with TRBJ1-3; TRBD1 aligns across 8 bases. The J segment lost 1 base and the V segment lost 3 bases, leaving 5 bases of the junction unmatched. Germline V gene data show CDR1 as SEHNR and CDR2 as FQNEAQ (reference sequence). The CDR3 is made up of 16 amino acids. CDR3 in amino acids: CASSFRGQGSGNTIYF. The CDR3 DNA follows: TGTGCCAGCAGCTTCAGGGGGCAGGGGTCTGGAAACACCATATATTTT.

The gene calls are TRBV27 and TRBJ1-1; TRBD1 aligns across 8 bases. Germline CDR1 and CDR2: MNHEY and SMNVEV (reference sequence). Trimming cost V 6 bases and J 6 bases; bases outside gene matches: 18. The CDR3 loop spans 17 amino acids. The CDR3 here is CASRSYAGGAGIAEAFF. CDR3 DNA: TGTGCCAGCAGGTCATATGCAGGGGGCGCCGGGATCGCTGAAGCTTTCTTT.

The genes are TRBV9 and TRBJ2-5; D is unresolved. Germline CDR1 SGDLS, CDR2 YYNGEE. The CDR3 has 14 residues. V lost 0 bases, J lost 3 bases, and 9 bases lay in between. The CDR3 sequence is CASSVVAAEETQYF. CDR3 bases: TGTGCCAGCAGCGTAGTGGCGGCGGAAGAGACCCAGTACTTC.

This sequence joins TRBV7-2 and TRBJ2-3; 7 bases are a match to TRBD2. V gave up 6 bases and J gave up 3 bases; unmatched junction bases: 3. CDR3 length: 13 amino acids. Germline values: CDR1 SGHTA, CDR2 FQGNSA. CDR3: CASRWGGTDTQYF. The CDR3 DNA is TGTGCCAGCAGATGGGGAGGGACAGATACGCAGTATTTT.

The V gene is TRBV3-1 (or the pseudogene TRBV3-2), the J gene TRBJ1-3; no clear D gene. The CDR3 consists of 13 residues. Germline V gene lookup returns CDR1 LGHDT and CDR2 YNNKEL (reference sequence). The germline V and J ends were trimmed by 2 bases and 4 bases, with 6 bases remaining between them. CDR3 nucleotides: TGTGCCAGCAGCCAATCTCAGGGAAACACCATATATTTT. Protein sequence: CASSQSQGNTIYF.

The chain carries TRBV6-5 and TRBJ2-7; D gene ambiguous. The germline V gene encodes CDR1 MNHEY and CDR2 SVGAGI. This CDR3 has 14 amino acids. V was trimmed by 2 bases and J by 3 bases, leaving 11 bases between them. CDR3 sequence (DNA): TGTGCCAGCAGTTACGTCGCAGGTAGCTACGAGCAGTACTTC. Its protein product is CASSYVAGSYEQYF.

This chain uses TRBV7-2 with TRBJ1-1; D is undetermined. CDR1 is SGHTA, CDR2 FQGNSA, per germline. The ends were cut back, 11 bases at V and 0 bases at J, with 13 bases in the middle. CDR3 size: 13 residues. The CDR3 sequence is CALGGEMNTEAFF. For the CDR3, the DNA is TGTGCCCTCGGAGGAGAAATGAACACTGAAGCTTTCTTT.

This chain joins TRBV6-4 and TRBJ2-3, with 11 bases that match TRBD2. CDR3 length equals 15 residues. Germline values: CDR1 MRHNA, CDR2 SNTAGT. V shed 6 bases, J shed 2 bases, and the junction held 4 bases outside the gene matches. The chain's CDR3 is CASSPGLAATDTQYF. DNA of the CDR3: TGTGCCAGCAGCCCGGGACTAGCGGCCACAGATACGCAGTATTTT.

The DNA of the CDR3 is TGTGCCAGCAGTGCCCGTGACCCAGGTTACTACGAGCAGTACTTC. Protein: CASSARDPGYYEQYF. The V call is TRBV25-1, the J call TRBJ2-7; D is undetermined. Germline loops: CDR1 MGHDK, CDR2 SYGVNS. Trimming left V 4 bases short and J 3 bases short, with 16 bases between. This CDR3 has 15 amino acids.

V is TRBV7-9 and J is TRBJ2-5; TRBD2 agrees at 9 bases. This CDR3 is 14 amino acids long. J was trimmed by 1 base and V by 3 bases; bases with no gene match: 0. The germline CDR1 and CDR2 sequences are SEHNR and FQNEAQ (reference sequence). The CDR3 nucleotides read TGTGCCAGCAGCTTTAGCGGGGGCCAAGAGACCCAGTACTTC. Amino acids: CASSFSGGQETQYF.

The chain employs TRBV14 and TRBJ1-2; TRBD1 agrees at 10 bases. V was pared by 1 base and J by 8 bases, with 7 bases of the junction left unmatched. The CDR3 consists of 15 residues. Germline V gene sequence: CDR1 SGHDN, CDR2 FVKESK. For the CDR3, the DNA is TGTGCCAGCAGCCAAGTTCGACAGGGGGCGCGAGGCTACACCTTC. Translation: CASSQVRQGARGYTF.

This chain connects TRBV7-3 to TRBJ2-7; 9 bases match TRBD1. The V segment lost 2 bases and the J segment 1 base; nucleotides outside the gene matches: 6. Germline CDR1 and CDR2: SGHTA and FQGTGA. The CDR3 spans 16 residues. CDR3: CASSLSWDRVSYEQYF. CDR3 DNA sequence: TGTGCCAGCAGCTTATCTTGGGACAGGGTTTCCTACGAGCAGTACTTC.

This clone was seen a handful of times. The V gene is TRBV7-2, the J gene TRBJ1-4, with a weak D call TRBD1 (5 bases). The CDR3 is 15 amino acids. CDR1 and CDR2 from the germline V gene are SGHTA and FQGNSA. V lost 5 bases to trimming and J lost 8 bases, with 18 bases between them. This CDR3 is CASSPLQASVEKLFF. The CDR3, as DNA: TGTGCCAGCAGCCCCTTACAGGCCTCTGTGGAAAAACTGTTTTTT.

This chain joins TRBV11-2 and TRBJ2-6; tentative D call: TRBD1 (5 bases). Germline V gene data show CDR1 as SGHAT and CDR2 as FQNNGV. Trimming removed 1 base at V and 0 bases at J, with 13 bases between. The CDR3 loop spans 18 amino acids. As DNA, the CDR3 is TGTGCCAGCAGCTTAGGGGTTCAGGGTATCTCTGGGGCCAACGTCCTGACTTTC. Protein product: CASSLGVQGISGANVLTF.

The chain employs TRBV4-1 and TRBJ2-3; a weak D match, TRBD2 (6 bases). Trimming took 3 bases from V and 5 from J, leaving 18 bases between them. The CDR3 spans 16 residues. Germline assignment: CDR1 MGHRA and CDR2 YSYEKL. CDR3 residues: CASSQLPRLDKDTQYF. As DNA, the CDR3 is TGCGCCAGCAGCCAGCTCCCGAGACTAGATAAAGATACGCAGTATTTT.

The J gene is TRBJ1-5, the V gene TRBV4-1; D unresolved. This CDR3 is 17 amino acids long. The V and J ends lost 0 bases and 3 bases respectively, with 15 bases between them. CDR1 is MGHRA, CDR2 YSYEKL, per germline. CDR3 loop: CASSQETTGLNNQPQHF. The CDR3 DNA follows: TGCGCCAGCAGCCAAGAGACGACGGGATTAAACAATCAGCCCCAGCATTTT.

V gene TRBV5-1 combines with J gene TRBJ1-1; D is perhaps TRBD1 (5 bases). This CDR3 has 14 residues. The germline CDR1 and CDR2 sequences are SGHRS and YFSETQ. The V end was cut by 4 bases, the J end by 5 bases, with 15 bases between. Written as DNA, the CDR3 is TGCGCCAGCAGCCCCGCGGGGGGGAGGACTGAAGCTTTCTTT. Translating it yields CASSPAGGRTEAFF.

The chain recombines TRBV3-1 (or the pseudogene TRBV3-2) with TRBJ2-6; D may be TRBD1 (5 bases). The V gene's germline CDR1 is LGHDT and CDR2 YNNKEL (reference sequence). V was trimmed by 3 bases and J by 1 base, leaving 10 bases between them. The CDR3 has 16 residues. The CDR3 reads CASSHFRGSGANVLTF. CDR3 bases: TGTGCCAGCAGCCATTTTAGGGGTTCTGGGGCCAACGTCCTGACTTTC.